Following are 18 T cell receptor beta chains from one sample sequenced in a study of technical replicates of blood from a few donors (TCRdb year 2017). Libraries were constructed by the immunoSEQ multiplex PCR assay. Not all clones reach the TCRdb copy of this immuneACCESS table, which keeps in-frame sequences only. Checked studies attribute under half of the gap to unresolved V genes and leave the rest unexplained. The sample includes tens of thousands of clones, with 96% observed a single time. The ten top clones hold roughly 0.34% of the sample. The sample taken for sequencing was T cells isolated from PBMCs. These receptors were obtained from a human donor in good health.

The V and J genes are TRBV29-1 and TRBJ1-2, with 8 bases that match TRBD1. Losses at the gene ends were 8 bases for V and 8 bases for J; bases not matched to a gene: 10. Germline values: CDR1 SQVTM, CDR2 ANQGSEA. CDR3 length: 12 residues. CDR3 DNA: TGCAGCTTAGGAGACAGGGGAGAGGGCTACACCTTC. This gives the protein CSLGDRGEGYTF.

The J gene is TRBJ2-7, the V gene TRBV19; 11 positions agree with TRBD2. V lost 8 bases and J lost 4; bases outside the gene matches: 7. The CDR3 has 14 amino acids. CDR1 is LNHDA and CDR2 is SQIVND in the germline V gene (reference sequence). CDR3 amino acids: CASSLAGGPYEQYF. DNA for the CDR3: TGTGCCAGTTCGTTAGCGGGAGGGCCGTACGAGCAGTACTTC.

CDR3 in amino acids: CASRARTAVNTEAFF. As DNA, the CDR3 is TGTGCCAGCAGAGCTAGGACAGCGGTGAACACTGAAGCTTTCTTT. The J gene is TRBJ1-1, the V gene TRBV2, with D perhaps matching TRBD1 (6 bases). V was clipped by 6 bases and J by 0 bases, with 14 bases between them. The CDR3 consists of 15 residues. Germline V gene lookup returns CDR1 SNHLY and CDR2 FYNNEI.

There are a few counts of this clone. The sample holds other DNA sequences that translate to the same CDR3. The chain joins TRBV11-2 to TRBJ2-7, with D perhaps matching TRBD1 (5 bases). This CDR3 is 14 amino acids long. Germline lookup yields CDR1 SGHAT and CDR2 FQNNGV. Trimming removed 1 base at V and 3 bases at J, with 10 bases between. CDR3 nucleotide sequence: TGTGCCAGCAGCTTAGGACCTCAGGGCTACGAGCAGTACTTC. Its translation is CASSLGPQGYEQYF.

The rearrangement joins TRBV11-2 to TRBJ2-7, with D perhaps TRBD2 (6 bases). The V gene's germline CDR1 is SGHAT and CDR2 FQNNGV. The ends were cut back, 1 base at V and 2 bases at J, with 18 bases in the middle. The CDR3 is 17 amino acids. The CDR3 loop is CASSLAPPGLTPYEQYF. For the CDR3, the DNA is TGTGCCAGCAGCTTAGCCCCTCCGGGACTGACCCCCTACGAGCAGTACTTC.

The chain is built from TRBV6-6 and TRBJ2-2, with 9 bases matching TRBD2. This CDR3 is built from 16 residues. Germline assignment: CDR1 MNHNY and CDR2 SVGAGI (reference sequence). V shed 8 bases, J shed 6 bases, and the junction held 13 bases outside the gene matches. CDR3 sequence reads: CASGPRGRELAGELFF. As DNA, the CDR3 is TGTGCCAGCGGGCCTCGCGGGAGGGAATTAGCCGGGGAGCTGTTTTTT.

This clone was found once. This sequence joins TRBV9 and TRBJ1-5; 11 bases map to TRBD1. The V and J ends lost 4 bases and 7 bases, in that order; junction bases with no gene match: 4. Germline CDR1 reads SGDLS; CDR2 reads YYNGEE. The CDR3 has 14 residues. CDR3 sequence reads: CASSPGTGGQPQHF. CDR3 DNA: TGTGCCAGCAGCCCGGGGACAGGGGGGCAGCCCCAGCATTTT.

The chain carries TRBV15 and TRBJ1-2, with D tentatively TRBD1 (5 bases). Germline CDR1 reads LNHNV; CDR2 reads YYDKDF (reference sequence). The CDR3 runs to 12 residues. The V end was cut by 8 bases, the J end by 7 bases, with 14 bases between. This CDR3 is CATREGTIGYTF. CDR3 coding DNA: TGTGCCACCCGGGAGGGGACCATTGGCTACACCTTC.

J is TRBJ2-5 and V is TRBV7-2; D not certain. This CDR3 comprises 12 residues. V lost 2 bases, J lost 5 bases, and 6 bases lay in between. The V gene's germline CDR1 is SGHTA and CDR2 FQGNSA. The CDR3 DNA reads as TGTGCCAGCAGCTTATCTACGGAGACCCAGTACTTC. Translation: CASSLSTETQYF.

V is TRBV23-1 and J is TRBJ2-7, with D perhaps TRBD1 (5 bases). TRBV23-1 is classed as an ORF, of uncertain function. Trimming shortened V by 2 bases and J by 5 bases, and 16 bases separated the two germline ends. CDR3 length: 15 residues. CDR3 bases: TGCGCCAGCAGTCAAGGTTTTCCAGGGTCCCACGAGCAGTACTTC. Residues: CASSQGFPGSHEQYF.

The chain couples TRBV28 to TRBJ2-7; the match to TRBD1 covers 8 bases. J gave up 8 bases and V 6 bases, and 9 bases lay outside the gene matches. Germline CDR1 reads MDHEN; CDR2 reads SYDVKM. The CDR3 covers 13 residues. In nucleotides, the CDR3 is TGTGCCAGCAGCTGGACAGGGAACGTTAAGCAGTACTTC. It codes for CASSWTGNVKQYF.

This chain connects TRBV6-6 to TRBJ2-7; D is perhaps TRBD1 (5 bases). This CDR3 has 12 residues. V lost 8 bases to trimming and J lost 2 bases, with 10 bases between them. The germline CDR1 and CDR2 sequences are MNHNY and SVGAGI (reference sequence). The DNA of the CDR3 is TGTGCCAGCGGCAGGGTCCCCTACGAGCAGTACTTC. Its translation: CASGRVPYEQYF.

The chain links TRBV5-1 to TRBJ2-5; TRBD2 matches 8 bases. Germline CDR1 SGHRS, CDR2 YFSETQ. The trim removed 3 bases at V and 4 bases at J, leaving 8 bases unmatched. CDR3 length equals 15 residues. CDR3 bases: TGCGCCAGCAGCTCGGTCCGGGAGGGCCGAGAGACCCAGTACTTC. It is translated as CASSSVREGRETQYF.

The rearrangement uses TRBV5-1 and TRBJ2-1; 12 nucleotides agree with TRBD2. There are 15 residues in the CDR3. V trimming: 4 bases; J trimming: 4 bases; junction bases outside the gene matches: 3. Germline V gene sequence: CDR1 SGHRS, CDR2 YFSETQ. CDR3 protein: CASSGTSGQYNEQFF. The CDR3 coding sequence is TGCGCCAGCAGCGGGACTAGCGGGCAATACAATGAGCAGTTCTTC.

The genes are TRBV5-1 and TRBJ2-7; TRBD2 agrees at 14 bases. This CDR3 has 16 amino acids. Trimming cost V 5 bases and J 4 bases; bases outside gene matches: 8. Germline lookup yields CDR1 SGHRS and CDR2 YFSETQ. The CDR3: CASRRTGTSGSYEQYF. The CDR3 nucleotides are TGCGCCAGCAGGCGCACCGGGACTAGCGGGAGTTACGAGCAGTACTTC.

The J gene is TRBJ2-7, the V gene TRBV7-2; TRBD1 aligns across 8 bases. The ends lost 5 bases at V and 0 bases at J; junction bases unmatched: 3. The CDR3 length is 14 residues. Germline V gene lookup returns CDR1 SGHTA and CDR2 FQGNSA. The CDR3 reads CASSPGQASYEQYF. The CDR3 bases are TGTGCCAGCAGCCCGGGACAGGCCTCCTACGAGCAGTACTTC.

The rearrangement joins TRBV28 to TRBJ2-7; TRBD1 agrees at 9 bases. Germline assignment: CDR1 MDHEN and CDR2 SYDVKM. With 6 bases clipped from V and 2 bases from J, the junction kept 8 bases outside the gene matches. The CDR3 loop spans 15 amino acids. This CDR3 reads CASSLEGQGTYEQYF. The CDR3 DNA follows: TGTGCCAGCAGCTTAGAGGGACAGGGAACCTACGAGCAGTACTTC.

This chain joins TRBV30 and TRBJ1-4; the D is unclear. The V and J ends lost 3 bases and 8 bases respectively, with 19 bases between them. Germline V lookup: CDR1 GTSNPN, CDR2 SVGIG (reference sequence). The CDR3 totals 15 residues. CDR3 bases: TGTGCCTGGAGCCCAGATTTCGGGGTAGGAGAAAAACTGTTTTTT. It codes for CAWSPDFGVGEKLFF. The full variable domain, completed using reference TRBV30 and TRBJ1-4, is SQTIHQWPATLVQPVGSPLSLECTVEGTSNPNLYWYRQAAGRGLQLLFYSVGIGQISSEVPQNLSASRPQDRQFILSSKKLLLSDSGFYLCAWSPDFGVGEKLFFGSGTQLSVL.